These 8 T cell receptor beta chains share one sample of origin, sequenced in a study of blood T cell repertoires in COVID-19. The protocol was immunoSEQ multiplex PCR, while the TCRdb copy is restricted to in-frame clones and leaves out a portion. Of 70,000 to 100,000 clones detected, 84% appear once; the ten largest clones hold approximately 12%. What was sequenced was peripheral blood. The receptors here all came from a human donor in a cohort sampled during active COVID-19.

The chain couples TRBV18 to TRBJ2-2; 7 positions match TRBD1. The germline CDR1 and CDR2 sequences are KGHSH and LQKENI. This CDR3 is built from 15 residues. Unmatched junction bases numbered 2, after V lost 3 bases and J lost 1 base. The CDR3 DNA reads TGTGCCAGCTCACCGCGACAGGGGAACACCGGGGAGCTGTTTTTT. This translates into CASSPRQGNTGELFF.

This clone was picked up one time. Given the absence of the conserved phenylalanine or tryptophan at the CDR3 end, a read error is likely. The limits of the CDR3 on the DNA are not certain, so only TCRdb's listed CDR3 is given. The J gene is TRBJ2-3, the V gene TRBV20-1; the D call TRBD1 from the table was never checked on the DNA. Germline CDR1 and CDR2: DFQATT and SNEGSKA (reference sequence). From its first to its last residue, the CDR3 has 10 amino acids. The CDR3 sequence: CSARGLNTVL.

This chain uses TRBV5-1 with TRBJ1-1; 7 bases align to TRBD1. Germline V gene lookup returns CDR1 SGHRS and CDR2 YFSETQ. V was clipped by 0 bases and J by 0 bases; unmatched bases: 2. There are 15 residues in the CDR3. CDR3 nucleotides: TGCGCCAGCAGCTTGGCAGGGGGATTGAACACTGAAGCTTTCTTT. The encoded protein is CASSLAGGLNTEAFF.

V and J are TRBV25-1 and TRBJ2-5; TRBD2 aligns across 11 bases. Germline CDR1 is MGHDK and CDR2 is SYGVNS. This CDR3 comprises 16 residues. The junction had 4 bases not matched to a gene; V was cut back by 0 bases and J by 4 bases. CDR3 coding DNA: TGTGCCAGCAGTGAATATAGGGGGACTAGCGGAGAGACCCAGTACTTC. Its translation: CASSEYRGTSGETQYF.

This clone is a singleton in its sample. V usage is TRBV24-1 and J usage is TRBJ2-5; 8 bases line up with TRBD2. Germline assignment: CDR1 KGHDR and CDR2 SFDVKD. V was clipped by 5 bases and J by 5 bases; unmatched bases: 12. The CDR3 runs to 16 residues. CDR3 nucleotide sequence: TGTGCCACCAGTGGCGCTGGACGGGGGGGGAAGGAGACCCAGTACTTC. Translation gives CATSGAGRGGKETQYF.

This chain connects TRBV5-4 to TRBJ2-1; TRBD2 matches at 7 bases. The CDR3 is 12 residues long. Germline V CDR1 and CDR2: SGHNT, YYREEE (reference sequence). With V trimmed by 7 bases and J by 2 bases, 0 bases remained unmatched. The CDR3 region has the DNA TGTGCCAGCGGGAGGGCCTACAATGAGCAGTTCTTC. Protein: CASGRAYNEQFF.

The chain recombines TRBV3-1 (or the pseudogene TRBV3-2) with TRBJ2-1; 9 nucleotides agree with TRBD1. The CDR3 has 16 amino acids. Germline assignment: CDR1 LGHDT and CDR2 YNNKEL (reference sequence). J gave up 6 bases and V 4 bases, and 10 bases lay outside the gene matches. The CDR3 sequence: CASSLGTGGRGNEQFF. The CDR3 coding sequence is TGTGCCAGCAGCCTCGGTACAGGGGGCCGGGGCAATGAGCAGTTCTTC.

DNA of the CDR3: TGTGCCAGCAGTAGACTGCTCTACAATGAGCAGTTCTTC. Its protein is CASSRLLYNEQFF. The J gene is TRBJ2-1, the V gene TRBV12-3 or TRBV12-4; D not certain. V was cut by 5 bases and J by 3 bases, with 8 bases left in between. The CDR3 sequence is 13 residues long.